Listed below are T cell receptor beta chains from one sample, sequenced in a study of CD8 T cells in ankylosing spondylitis. One entry per CDR3 protein, called by TCRdb with MiXCR from the 5' RACE reads. The table has tens of thousands of distinct CDR3 sequences, 5% to 5.5% seen once; the top ten hold less than 2%. Sequencing input: blood, either unsorted or a sorted T cell fraction (not recorded which). Source of these receptors: a female donor with ankylosing spondylitis or in good health (not recorded which). CDR3s include the opening cysteine and the closing phenylalanine or tryptophan. D genes are given only for firm matches. Only part of the rows carry a size: once, few, many, or a class if the clone is expanded.

>many|TRBJ2-5|TRBV9|TRBD2
TGTGCCAGCAGCGCATTAGCGGGAGGGGAGACCCAGTACTTC
CASSALAGGETQYF
>many|TRBJ2-1|TRBV9|NA
TGTGCCAGCAGCGAGTCCGGGAGCTCCTACAATGAGCAGTTCTTC
CASSESGSSYNEQFF
>many|TRBJ1-1|TRBV9|NA
TGTGCCAGCAGCGTAGAGGGGCGAGGTGAAGCTTTCTTT
CASSVEGRGEAFF
>many|TRBJ2-7|TRBV9|TRBD1
TGTGCCAGCAGCGTAGCCCCGGGACAGGGGGCTCACGAGCAGTACTTC
CASSVAPGQGAHEQYF
>many|TRBJ2-3|TRBV9|NA
TGTGCCAGCAGCCCAGGGTTTAGAGGAGATACGCAGTATTTT
CASSPGFRGDTQYF
>many|TRBJ2-1|TRBV9|TRBD2
TGTGCCAGCAGCGTAGCGGAGCGGGAGATGAGAACGGAGCAGTTCTTC
CASSVAEREMRTEQFF
>many|TRBJ1-6|TRBV9|NA
TGTGCCAGCAGCGTAGTAGATGGACCCCTCCACTTT
CASSVVDGPLHF
>many|TRBJ1-2|TRBV9|NA
TGTGCCAGCAGCGTAGCTGCGCAGGGGAGAGGCTACACCTTC
CASSVAAQGRGYTF
>many|TRBJ1-5|TRBV9|TRBD1
TGTGCCAGCAGCGATGGGACAGACAATCAGCCCCAGCATTTT
CASSDGTDNQPQHF
>many|TRBJ2-5|TRBV9|NA
TGTGCCAGCTCACGTGGGGTTGAGGAGACCCAGTACTTC
CASSRGVEETQYF
>many|TRBJ2-1|TRBV9|TRBD2
TGTGCCAGCAGCAATAGCGGACTAGCCTACAATGAGCAGTTCTTC
CASSNSGLAYNEQFF
>many|TRBJ2-7|TRBV9|NA
TGTGCCAGCAGCGTACGGGATTTTACCTCCGAGCAGTACTTC
CASSVRDFTSEQYF
>many|TRBJ2-3|TRBV9|NA
TGTGCCAGCAGCCTCCGGGGAGATACGCAGTATTTT
CASSLRGDTQYF
>few|TRBJ1-5|TRBV9|TRBD1
TGTGCCAGCAGCGCCGACAGGGAAAGTCAGCCCCAGCATTTT
CASSADRESQPQHF
>medium-sized|TRBJ1-3|TRBV9|NA
TGTGCCAGCAGCGGCGCGAGCTCTGGAAACACCATATATTTT
CASSGASSGNTIYF
>NA|TRBJ2-5|TRBV9|NA
TGTGCCAGCAGCGGGGGCGTACAAGAGACCCAGTACTTC
CASSGGVQETQYF
>many|TRBJ1-6|TRBV9|NA
TGTGCCAGCAGCGAGGACATCTTTCACAATTCACCCCTCCACTTT
CASSEDIFHNSPLHF
>many|TRBJ2-1|TRBV9|NA
TGTGCCAGCAGCACTCGGACGTACAATGAGCAGTTCTTC
CASSTRTYNEQFF
>many|TRBJ2-2|TRBV9|NA
TGTGCCAGCAGCGTAGAGGGGGAACGGACCGGGGAGCTGTTTTTT
CASSVEGERTGELFF
>many|TRBJ1-3|TRBV9|TRBD1
TGTGCCAGCAGCGCCCAAGGGGGCTACTCTGGAAACACCATATATTTT
CASSAQGGYSGNTIYF
>many|TRBJ2-5|TRBV9|TRBD2
TGTGCCAGCAGCCGCGGGACTAGCGGGGTAGAGACCCAGTACTTC
CASSRGTSGVETQYF
>many|TRBJ2-1|TRBV9|NA
TGTGCCAGCAGCGGCCTTGGGCTAGCCATCGGTGAGCAGTTCTTC
CASSGLGLAIGEQFF
>many|TRBJ2-1|TRBV9|NA
TGTGCCAGCAGCGTTGGTAGCGAAGGTGAGCAGTTCTTC
CASSVGSEGEQFF
>many|TRBJ1-2|TRBV9|NA
TGTGCCAGCAGCGTAGAAGGACGCAGTGGCTACACCTTC
CASSVEGRSGYTF